The 26 T cell receptor beta chains reported below all come from one sample, sequenced in a study of blood T cell repertoires in COVID-19. Profiled with immunoSEQ multiplex PCR; TCRdb holds only in-frame clones, not every one. This table has approximately 100,000 clones, approximately 70% appearing once. The sample taken for sequencing was peripheral blood. These receptors originate from an elderly man with acute or convalescent COVID-19.

The chain links TRBV7-2 to TRBJ1-5; TRBD1 matches at 7 bases. The CDR3 is 15 amino acids. Losses at the gene ends were 5 bases for V and 2 bases for J; bases not matched to a gene: 6. Germline values: CDR1 SGHTA, CDR2 FQGNSA. The CDR3 spells CASSLTGNRNQPQHF. The CDR3 DNA reads TGTGCCAGCAGCCTGACAGGGAACCGCAATCAGCCCCAGCATTTT.

This chain uses TRBV3-1 (or the pseudogene TRBV3-2) with TRBJ1-1; 8 positions match TRBD1. Germline CDR1 reads LGHDT; CDR2 reads YNNKEL (reference sequence). Trimming removed 1 base from V and 5 bases from J; junction bases left unmatched: 3. The CDR3 consists of 14 residues. The CDR3 DNA follows: TGTGCCAGCAGCCAAGTCACAGGGGGGACTGAAGCTTTCTTT. Translating gives CASSQVTGGTEAFF.

This clone showed up just once. The chain joins TRBV7-8 to TRBJ1-1, with TRBD1 matching 9 bases. This CDR3 comprises 15 residues. The V gene's germline CDR1 is SGHVS and CDR2 FQNEAQ. Trimming removed 1 base from V and 12 bases from J; junction bases left unmatched: 12. CDR3 protein: CASSLGSPGQGGTFF. The CDR3 region has the DNA TGTGCCAGCAGCTTAGGGTCTCCGGGACAGGGTGGGACTTTCTTT. The full variable domain, rest sourced from reference TRBV7-8 and TRBJ1-1, is GAGVSQSPRYKVAKRGQDVALRCDPISGHVSLFWYQQALGQGPEFLTYFQNEAQLDKSGLPSDRFFAERPEGSVSTLKIQRTQQEDSAVYLCASSLGSPGQGGTFFGQGTRLTVV.

The chain joins TRBV7-2 to TRBJ1-5; D perhaps matches TRBD1 (5 bases). This CDR3 comprises 15 residues. With 4 bases removed from V and 7 bases from J, the gap between germline ends came to 17 bases. Germline CDR1 is SGHTA and CDR2 is FQGNSA. The CDR3 sequence: CASSSNGGGRQPQHF. DNA of the CDR3: TGTGCCAGCAGCTCGAACGGGGGAGGGAGGCAGCCCCAGCATTTT.

This chain links TRBV19 with TRBJ1-1, with 9 bases that match TRBD1. Trimming cost V 2 bases and J 1 base; bases outside gene matches: 8. Germline CDR1 LNHDA, CDR2 SQIVND (reference sequence). The CDR3 consists of 17 residues. The CDR3 is CASSIIPGQGPNTEAFF. The CDR3 coding sequence is TGTGCCAGTAGTATAATCCCGGGACAGGGACCGAACACTGAAGCTTTCTTT.

CDR3 sequence: CAWTQYRELFF. CDR3 nucleotide sequence: TGTGCCTGGACTCAGTACCGGGAGCTGTTTTTT. The chain combines TRBV30 with TRBJ2-2; unclear D gene. V gave up 4 bases and J gave up 9 bases, with 9 bases separating them. The CDR3 is 11 residues long. Per germline, CDR1 GTSNPN and CDR2 SVGIG (reference sequence).

V usage is TRBV7-8 and J usage is TRBJ2-5; 7 bases map to TRBD1. The CDR3 is 14 amino acids. Germline lookup yields CDR1 SGHVS and CDR2 FQNEAQ. The V and J ends lost 6 bases and 2 bases, in that order; junction bases with no gene match: 6. CDR3 in DNA: TGTGCCAGCAGACAGGGGACAGCACAAGAGACCCAGTACTTC. Translating gives CASRQGTAQETQYF.

There are a few counts of this clone. The chain uses TRBV9 and TRBJ2-3; maybe TRBD2 (5 bases). Germline values: CDR1 SGDLS, CDR2 YYNGEE. The CDR3 extends over 13 amino acids. The V gene lost 3 bases and the J gene lost 6 bases, with 11 bases spanning the gap. The CDR3, as DNA: TGTGCCAGCAGCGCCCGACTAATTGATACGCAGTATTTT. It encodes CASSARLIDTQYF. The variable domain in full, completed from reference TRBV9 and TRBJ2-3, reads DSGVTQTPKHLITATGQRVTLRCSPRSGDLSVYWYQQSLDQGLQFLIQYYNGEERAKGNILERFSAQQFPDLHSELNLSSLELGDSALYFCASSARLIDTQYFGPGTRLTVL.

The chain combines TRBV18 with TRBJ2-7; TRBD1 matches 8 bases. V shed 4 bases, J shed 2 bases, and the junction held 7 bases outside the gene matches. The CDR3 loop spans 15 amino acids. Per germline, CDR1 KGHSH and CDR2 LQKENI. This CDR3 is CASSRETGATYEQYF. As DNA, the CDR3 is TGTGCCAGCTCACGGGAGACAGGGGCCACCTACGAGCAGTACTTC.

The genes are TRBV5-1 and TRBJ2-7; TRBD1 might be the D (6 bases). Germline V gene sequence: CDR1 SGHRS, CDR2 YFSETQ. Trimming took off 4 bases at V and 3 bases at J, with 17 bases between the two ends. The CDR3 extends over 15 amino acids. DNA of the CDR3: TGCGCCAGCAGCCTAGGGGGTGGTAGGGGCTACGAGCAGTACTTC. It yields the protein CASSLGGGRGYEQYF.

The gene calls are TRBV5-4 and TRBJ1-1; D gene unclear. Germline CDR1 reads SGHNT; CDR2 reads YYREEE (reference sequence). The V gene lost 0 bases and the J gene lost 2 bases, with 11 bases spanning the gap. CDR3 length equals 15 residues. The CDR3, as DNA: TGTGCCAGCAGCTTGGGACACACGACCAACACTGAAGCTTTCTTT. Its translation is CASSLGHTTNTEAFF.

The chain uses TRBV4-3 and TRBJ1-6; possible D gene TRBD1, 5 bases. Trimming took 0 bases from V and 7 from J, leaving 13 bases between them. The CDR3 spans 16 residues. CDR1 is LGHNA, CDR2 YSLEER, per germline. In DNA form, the CDR3 reads TGCGCCAGCAGCCAAGAACGCGGGACGGGCAATTCACCCCTCCACTTT. As protein: CASSQERGTGNSPLHF.

The chain joins TRBV20-1 to TRBJ1-3; D may be TRBD1 (5 bases). V was clipped by 4 bases and J by 0 bases, with 22 bases between them. In germline, CDR1 is DFQATT, CDR2 SNEGSKA (reference sequence). This CDR3 spans 18 amino acids. In nucleotides, the CDR3 is TGCAGTGCTACTGAGACGGGACTGAGGCACTTCTCTGGAAACACCATATATTTT. Translation gives CSATETGLRHFSGNTIYF.

The rearrangement joins TRBV19 to TRBJ2-7; D might be TRBD1 (6 bases). This CDR3 has 14 amino acids. V was trimmed by 5 bases and J by 0 bases, leaving 11 bases between them. Germline loops: CDR1 LNHDA, CDR2 SQIVND (reference sequence). The CDR3 protein is CASSWQGPSYEQYF. The CDR3 region has the DNA TGTGCCAGTAGTTGGCAGGGGCCCTCCTACGAGCAGTACTTC.

The chain's CDR3 is CASSPLESAKNIQYF. The CDR3 coding sequence is TGTGCCAGCAGTCCCCTGGAGAGCGCTAAAAACATTCAGTACTTC. The chain employs TRBV6-2 or TRBV6-3 and TRBJ2-4; D remains unclear. The V gene's germline CDR1 is MNHEY and CDR2 SVGEGT. V lost 5 bases to trimming and J lost 4 bases, with 15 bases between them. The CDR3 covers 15 residues.

The chain joins TRBV5-1 to TRBJ2-1; 14 nucleotides match TRBD2. The CDR3 is made up of 16 amino acids. The germline CDR1 and CDR2 sequences are SGHRS and YFSETQ. Trimming cost V 4 bases and J 5 bases; bases outside gene matches: 5. CDR3 bases: TGCGCCAGCAGCCCCGGACTAGCGGGAGGCCACAATGAGCAGTTCTTC. Its translation: CASSPGLAGGHNEQFF.

CDR3 sequence reads: CASSFGGFEAFF. CDR3 coding DNA: TGTGCCAGCAGCTTTGGGGGCTTTGAAGCTTTCTTT. The rearrangement links TRBV7-8 to TRBJ1-1; weak D call: TRBD1 (6 bases). This CDR3 region has 12 residues. V was shortened by 3 bases and J by 7 bases, with 9 bases between the two germline ends. Per the germline V gene, CDR1 is SGHVS and CDR2 is FQNEAQ. Combining the CDR3 with reference TRBV7-8 and TRBJ1-1 gives the whole variable domain GAGVSQSPRYKVAKRGQDVALRCDPISGHVSLFWYQQALGQGPEFLTYFQNEAQLDKSGLPSDRFFAERPEGSVSTLKIQRTQQEDSAVYLCASSFGGFEAFFGQGTRLTVV.

The CDR3 DNA sequence: TGTGCCAGCAGTTATCCGCAGGGGTCAGCTAACTATGGCTACACCTTC. As protein: CASSYPQGSANYGYTF. The chain joins TRBV6-6 to TRBJ1-2, with D possibly TRBD1 on 6 matching bases. V shed 3 bases and J shed 0 bases, with 14 bases lying between them. The CDR3 consists of 16 residues. Germline V lookup: CDR1 MNHNY, CDR2 SVGAGI (reference sequence).

About this clone: A much larger clonotype is one base distant, so this may be a read error. Other DNA sequences in this specimen translate into the identical CDR3. Here the CDR3 DNA reads TGTGCCAGCAGCTTAGACGGGATCTATGGCTACACCTTC. It is translated as CASSLDGIYGYTF. V gene TRBV7-9 combines with J gene TRBJ1-2, with D hard to call. Trimming shortened V by 1 base and J by 4 bases, and 7 bases separated the two germline ends. Germline loops: CDR1 SEHNR, CDR2 FQNEAQ (reference sequence). This CDR3 comprises 13 residues.

J is TRBJ2-2 and V is TRBV14, with a weak D call TRBD2 (6 bases). Germline CDR1 is SGHDN and CDR2 is FVKESK. Deletions cut 2 bases from V and 4 bases from J, with 11 bases between. The CDR3 totals 15 residues. The CDR3 spells CASSQLEGRTGELFF. Written as DNA, the CDR3 is TGTGCCAGCAGCCAATTGGAGGGCCGCACCGGGGAGCTGTTTTTT.

Remarks on this clone: Mismatch with germline at one junction end may stem from a read error. Other nucleotide sequences from this sample produce the same CDR3. V usage is TRBV19 and J usage is TRBJ2-7; D is perhaps TRBD2 (5 bases). This CDR3 is 15 amino acids long. CDR1 LNHDA and CDR2 SQIVND come from the germline V gene (reference sequence). The CDR3 DNA follows: TGTGCTAGTAGTATCAGTCGGGAACGAACCTACGAGCAGTACTTC. Residues: CASSISRERTYEQYF. Filled out from reference TRBV19 and TRBJ2-7, the complete variable domain reads DGGITQSPKYLFRKEGQNVTLSCEQNLNHDAMYWYRQDPGQGLRLIYYSQIVNDFQKGDIAEGYSVSREKKESFPLTVTSAQKNPTAFYLCASSISRERTYEQYFGPGTRLTVT.

The V and J genes are TRBV7-9 and TRBJ1-1; 7 bases line up with TRBD1. The CDR3 consists of 13 residues. CDR1 and CDR2 (germline): SEHNR, FQNEAQ (reference sequence). V shed 8 bases, J shed 3 bases, and the junction held 6 bases outside the gene matches. CDR3 residues: CASARGQHTEAFF. The CDR3 DNA sequence: TGTGCCAGCGCGAGGGGACAGCACACTGAAGCTTTCTTT.

The rearrangement uses TRBV10-3 and TRBJ1-5; D is uncertain. The CDR3 contains 12 residues. Germline lookup yields CDR1 ENHRY and CDR2 SYGVKD. V was cut by 3 bases and J by 8 bases, with 8 bases left in between. The DNA of the CDR3 is TGTGCCATCAGTGACACCTCAGAGCCCCAGCATTTT. Encoded protein: CAISDTSEPQHF.

The genes are TRBV10-2 and TRBJ1-5; a weak D match, TRBD1 (5 bases). From germline, CDR1 is WSHSY and CDR2 SAAADI. The V gene lost 6 bases and the J gene lost 1 base, with 13 bases spanning the gap. This CDR3 has 15 amino acids. The CDR3 loop reads CASSPEGPSNQPQHF. CDR3 bases: TGCGCCAGCAGCCCGGAGGGACCGAGCAATCAGCCCCAGCATTTT.

The V gene is TRBV6-5, the J gene TRBJ1-6; 10 positions agree with TRBD1. Germline lookup yields CDR1 MNHEY and CDR2 SVGAGI. The trim removed 8 bases at V and 7 bases at J, leaving 5 bases unmatched. The CDR3 runs 14 residues. CDR3 in amino acids: CASATGGNNSPLHF. The CDR3, as DNA: TGTGCCAGCGCGACAGGGGGCAACAATTCACCCCTCCACTTT.

The V and J genes are TRBV28 and TRBJ1-5; D is unresolved. V lost 6 bases, J lost 4 bases, and 7 bases lay in between. The V gene's germline CDR1 is MDHEN and CDR2 SYDVKM. CDR3 length equals 12 residues. The CDR3 region has the DNA TGTGCCAGCAGCCAGTGGAATCAGCCCCAGCATTTT. It codes for CASSQWNQPQHF.